Following are 11 T cell receptor beta chains from one sample sequenced in a study of beta chain features in type 1 diabetes (dated by TCRdb to the late 2010s). Receptor libraries were prepared by the immunoSEQ multiplex PCR assay. The entire isolated RNA was reverse transcribed using the High Capacity cDNA Reverse Transcription Kit, and thus expressed TCRB transcripts were sequenced. TCRdb took over this immuneACCESS table, retaining in-frame rearrangements with V and J assigned. Such tables are incomplete; in checked studies, under half of the missing clones stem from an unresolved V gene, and the remainder is unexplained. The sample table holds a few hundred thousand clones, of which about 16% were seen once. The ten largest clones capture about 0.018% of the sample. Sequenced sample: naive CD4+ T cells from blood. Per the publication, the cell subset or site label means: true naive CD4+ T cells. These receptors all come from a woman under 30 in good health.

This clone was counted a few times. The V gene is TRBV15, the J gene TRBJ1-1; TRBD1 is a possible D gene (6 bases). The CDR3 covers 14 residues. Germline lookup yields CDR1 LNHNV and CDR2 YYDKDF (reference sequence). With 3 bases removed from V and 2 bases from J, the gap between germline ends came to 10 bases. The CDR3, as DNA: TGTGCCACCAGCAGTGACAGGTTTAACACTGAAGCTTTCTTT. It specifies CATSSDRFNTEAFF.

This clone has more than one count but fewer than ten. The chain recombines TRBV5-5 with TRBJ2-6; D is perhaps TRBD1 (5 bases). This CDR3 comprises 19 residues. Trimming removed 0 bases at V and 0 bases at J, with 16 bases between. The germline CDR1 and CDR2 sequences are SGHKS and YYEKEE (reference sequence). The CDR3 loop reads CASSLGGTYGVSGANVLTF. The CDR3 DNA follows: TGTGCCAGCAGCTTGGGGGGCACTTATGGGGTCTCTGGGGCCAACGTCCTGACTTTC.

V and J are TRBV7-9 and TRBJ2-5, with D unresolved. This CDR3 is 13 amino acids long. Per germline, CDR1 SEHNR and CDR2 FQNEAQ (reference sequence). V was pared by 2 bases and J by 5 bases, with 9 bases between. CDR3 amino acids: CASSLYRQETQYF. The CDR3 bases are TGTGCCAGCAGCTTATACCGCCAGGAGACCCAGTACTTC.

The J gene is TRBJ2-1, the V gene TRBV2; 9 bases match TRBD1. Germline V gene sequence: CDR1 SNHLY, CDR2 FYNNEI. This CDR3 has 15 residues. V trimming: 6 bases; J trimming: 4 bases; junction bases outside the gene matches: 7. The CDR3 sequence: CASRGRQGGYNEQFF. The DNA for the CDR3 is TGTGCCAGCAGGGGAAGACAGGGGGGATACAATGAGCAGTTCTTC.

This chain joins TRBV30 and TRBJ1-2; possibly TRBD1 for D (6 bases). Germline-derived CDR1 and CDR2 are GTSNPN and SVGIG (reference sequence). CDR3 length equals 13 residues. With 8 bases removed from V and 8 bases from J, the gap between germline ends came to 21 bases. The CDR3 loop is CAGNEYRAGGYTF. For the CDR3, the DNA is TGTGCCGGAAACGAGTACAGGGCAGGGGGCTACACCTTC.

The V call is TRBV15, the J call TRBJ1-5; D is undetermined. Germline V gene lookup returns CDR1 LNHNV and CDR2 YYDKDF (reference sequence). This CDR3 spans 16 amino acids. Trimming left V 0 bases short and J 0 bases short, with 9 bases between. CDR3: CATSRERRGSNQPQHF. DNA for the CDR3: TGTGCCACCAGCAGAGAGCGACGGGGTAGCAATCAGCCCCAGCATTTT.

This clone has just a few counts. V is TRBV7-9 and J is TRBJ2-2; tentative D call: TRBD2 (6 bases). The CDR3 is 16 amino acids. Between the trimmed V and J ends, which lost 8 bases and 1 base, there was a span of 17 bases. CDR1 and CDR2 from the germline V gene are SEHNR and FQNEAQ (reference sequence). The CDR3 spells CASRERSQGNTGELFF. CDR3 in DNA: TGTGCCAGCCGGGAGAGATCGCAGGGGAACACCGGGGAGCTGTTTTTT.

This sequence joins TRBV9 and TRBJ2-7, with D tentatively TRBD1 (6 bases). V lost 0 bases, J lost 3 bases, and 10 bases lay in between. CDR1 is SGDLS, CDR2 YYNGEE, per germline. This CDR3 contains 14 residues. The CDR3, as DNA: TGTGCCAGCAGCGTAGGGGACAAGATCTACGAGCAGTACTTC. It yields the protein CASSVGDKIYEQYF.

This chain joins TRBV12-5 and TRBJ2-1; D gene unclear. Germline CDR1 and CDR2: LGHNT and FRNRAP. The germline V and J ends were trimmed by 5 bases and 10 bases, with 15 bases remaining between them. This CDR3 contains 13 residues. Here the CDR3 reads CASGPPLTPEQFF. The CDR3 nucleotides read TGTGCTAGTGGTCCCCCTCTGACACCCGAGCAGTTCTTC. Full variable domain (outside the CDR3, taken from reference TRBV12-5 and TRBJ2-1): DARVTQTPRHKVTEMGQEVTMRCQPILGHNTVFWYRQTMMQGLELLAYFRNRAPLDDSGMPKDRFSAEMPDATLATLKIQPSEPRDSAVYFCASGPPLTPEQFFGPGTRLTVL.

This clone was seen only a few times. This rearrangement joins TRBV5-1 to TRBJ2-5; 13 nucleotides match TRBD2. This CDR3 comprises 16 residues. The germline gives CDR1 SGHRS, CDR2 YFSETQ. V shed 6 bases, J shed 1 base, and the junction held 6 bases outside the gene matches. The DNA of the CDR3 is TGCGCCAGCAAAATTAGGACTAGCGGGAGCCAAGAGACCCAGTACTTC. Translation: CASKIRTSGSQETQYF.

This clone was counted only a few times. This chain connects TRBV27 to TRBJ2-3; 9 positions agree with TRBD2. This CDR3 has 15 amino acids. The germline gives CDR1 MNHEY, CDR2 SMNVEV (reference sequence). The trim removed 5 bases at V and 1 base at J, leaving 4 bases unmatched. CDR3 in DNA: TGTGCCAGCAGTCAGCGGGGGGTGGGCACAGATACGCAGTATTTT. Protein product: CASSQRGVGTDTQYF.